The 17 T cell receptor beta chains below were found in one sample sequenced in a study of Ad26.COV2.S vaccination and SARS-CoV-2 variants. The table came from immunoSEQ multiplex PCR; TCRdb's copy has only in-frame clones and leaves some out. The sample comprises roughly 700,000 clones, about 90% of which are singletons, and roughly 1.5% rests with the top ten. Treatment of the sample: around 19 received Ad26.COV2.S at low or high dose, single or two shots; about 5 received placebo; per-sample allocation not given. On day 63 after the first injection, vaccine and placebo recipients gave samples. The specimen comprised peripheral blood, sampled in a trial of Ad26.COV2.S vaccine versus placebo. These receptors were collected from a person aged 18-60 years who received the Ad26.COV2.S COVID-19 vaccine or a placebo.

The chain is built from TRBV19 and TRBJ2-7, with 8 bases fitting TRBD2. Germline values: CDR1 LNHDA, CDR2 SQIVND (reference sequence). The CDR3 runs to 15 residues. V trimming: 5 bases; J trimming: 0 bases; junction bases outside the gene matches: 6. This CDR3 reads CASSVTSGNSYEQYF. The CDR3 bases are TGTGCCAGTAGTGTAACTAGCGGCAACTCCTACGAGCAGTACTTC.

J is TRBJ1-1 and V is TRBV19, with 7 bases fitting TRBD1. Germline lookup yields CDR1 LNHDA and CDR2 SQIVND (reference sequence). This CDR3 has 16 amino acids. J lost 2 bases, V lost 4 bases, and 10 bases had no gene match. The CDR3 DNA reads TGTGCCAGTAGTACCCGACAGGGACGGAGTAACACTGAAGCTTTCTTT. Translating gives CASSTRQGRSNTEAFF.

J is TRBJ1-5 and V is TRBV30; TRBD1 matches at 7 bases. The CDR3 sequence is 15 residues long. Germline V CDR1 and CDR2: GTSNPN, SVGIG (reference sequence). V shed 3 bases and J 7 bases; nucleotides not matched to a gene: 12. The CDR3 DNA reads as TGTGCCTGGAGCCACCGACAGGGCGGGAGCCAGCCCCAGCATTTT. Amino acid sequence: CAWSHRQGGSQPQHF. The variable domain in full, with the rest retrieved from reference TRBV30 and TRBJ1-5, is SQTIHQWPATLVQPVGSPLSLECTVEGTSNPNLYWYRQAAGRGLQLLFYSVGIGQISSEVPQNLSASRPQDRQFILSSKKLLLSDSGFYLCAWSHRQGGSQPQHFGDGTRLSIL.

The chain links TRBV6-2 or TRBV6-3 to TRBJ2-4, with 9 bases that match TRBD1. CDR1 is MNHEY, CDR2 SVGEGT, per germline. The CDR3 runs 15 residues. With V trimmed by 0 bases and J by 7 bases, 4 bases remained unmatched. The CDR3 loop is CASSYSGDRGNIQYF. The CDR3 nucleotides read TGTGCCAGCAGTTACTCCGGAGACAGGGGGAACATTCAGTACTTC.

This chain's CDR3 is CASSELQAGVQETQYF. CDR3 coding DNA: TGCGCCAGCAGTGAGTTACAAGCGGGGGTCCAAGAGACCCAGTACTTC. The chain joins TRBV10-1 to TRBJ2-5; 8 nucleotides line up with TRBD2. V shed 1 base and J 1 base; nucleotides not matched to a gene: 5. This CDR3 is 16 amino acids long. From germline, CDR1 is WNHNN and CDR2 SYGVQD (reference sequence).

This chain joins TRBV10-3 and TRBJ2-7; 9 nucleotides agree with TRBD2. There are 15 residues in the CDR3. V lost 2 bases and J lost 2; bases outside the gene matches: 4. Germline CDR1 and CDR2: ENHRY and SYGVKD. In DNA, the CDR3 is TGTGCCATCAGTGAGGGAGCGGGGGGTGCCTACGAGCAGTACTTC. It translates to CAISEGAGGAYEQYF.

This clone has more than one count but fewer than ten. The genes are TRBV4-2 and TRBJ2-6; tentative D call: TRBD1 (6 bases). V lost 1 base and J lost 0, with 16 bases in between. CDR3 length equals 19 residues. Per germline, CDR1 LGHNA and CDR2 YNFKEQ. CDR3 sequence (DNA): TGTGCCAGCAGCCAAGCGGTCTCACAGGGAAGCTCTGGGGCCAACGTCCTGACTTTC. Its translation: CASSQAVSQGSSGANVLTF.

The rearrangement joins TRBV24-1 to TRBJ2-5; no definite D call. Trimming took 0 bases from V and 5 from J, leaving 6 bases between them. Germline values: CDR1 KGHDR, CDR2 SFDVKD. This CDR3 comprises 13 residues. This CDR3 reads CATSDLSGETQYF. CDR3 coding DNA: TGTGCCACCAGTGATTTGTCTGGGGAGACCCAGTACTTC.

The CDR3 loop is CASSRRTAYEQYF. CDR3 DNA: TGTGCCAGCAGCCGGCGGACAGCCTACGAGCAGTACTTC. The gene calls are TRBV6-5 and TRBJ2-7; weak D call: TRBD1 (6 bases). V lost 6 bases and J 2 bases, leaving 11 bases between the germline ends. The CDR3 is 13 residues long. Per the germline V gene, CDR1 is MNHEY and CDR2 is SVGAGI.

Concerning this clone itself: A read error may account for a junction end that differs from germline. The chain's CDR3 is CASSLSGQETQYF. The CDR3 DNA sequence: TGTGCTAGCAGCTTGTCGGGTCAAGAGACCCAGTACTTC. The genes are TRBV7-7 and TRBJ2-5; D is uncertain. This CDR3 has 13 amino acids. The germline CDR1 and CDR2 sequences are SSHAT and FNYEAQ (reference sequence).

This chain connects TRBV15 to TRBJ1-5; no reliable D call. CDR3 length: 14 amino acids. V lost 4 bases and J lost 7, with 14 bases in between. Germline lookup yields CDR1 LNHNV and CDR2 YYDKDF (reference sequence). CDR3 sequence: CATSTGVSGQPQHF. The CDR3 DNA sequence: TGTGCCACCAGCACCGGGGTTTCAGGCCAGCCCCAGCATTTT.

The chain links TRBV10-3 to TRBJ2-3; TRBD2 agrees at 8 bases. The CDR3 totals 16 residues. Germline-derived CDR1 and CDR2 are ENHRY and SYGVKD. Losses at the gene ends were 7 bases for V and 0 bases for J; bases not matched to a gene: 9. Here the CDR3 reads CAIKSAGGESTDTQYF. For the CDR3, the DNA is TGTGCCATCAAAAGTGCCGGGGGGGAAAGCACAGATACGCAGTATTTT.

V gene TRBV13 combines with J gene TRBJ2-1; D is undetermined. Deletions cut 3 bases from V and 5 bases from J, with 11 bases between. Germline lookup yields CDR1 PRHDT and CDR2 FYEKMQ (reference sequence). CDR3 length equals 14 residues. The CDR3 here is CASSFRATDNEQFF. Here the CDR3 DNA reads TGTGCCAGCAGCTTCAGAGCTACAGACAATGAGCAGTTCTTC.

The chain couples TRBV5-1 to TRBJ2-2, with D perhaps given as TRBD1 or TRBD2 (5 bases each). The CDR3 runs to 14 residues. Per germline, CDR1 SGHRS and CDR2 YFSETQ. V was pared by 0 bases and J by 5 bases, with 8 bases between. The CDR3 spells CASSLGDPTGELFF. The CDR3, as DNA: TGCGCCAGCAGCTTGGGGGACCCGACCGGGGAGCTGTTTTTT. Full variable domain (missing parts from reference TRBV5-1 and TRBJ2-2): KAGVTQTPRYLIKTRGQQVTLSCSPISGHRSVSWYQQTPGQGLQFLFEYFSETQRNKGNFPGRFSGRQFSNSRSEMNVSTLELGDSALYLCASSLGDPTGELFFGEGSRLTVL.

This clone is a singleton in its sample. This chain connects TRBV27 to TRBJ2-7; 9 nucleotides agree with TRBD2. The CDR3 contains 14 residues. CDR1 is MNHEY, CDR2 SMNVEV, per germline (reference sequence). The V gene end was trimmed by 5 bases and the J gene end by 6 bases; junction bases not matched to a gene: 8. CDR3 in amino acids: CASSLLGSGSEQYF. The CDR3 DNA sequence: TGTGCCAGCAGTCTACTGGGTAGCGGGAGCGAGCAGTACTTC.

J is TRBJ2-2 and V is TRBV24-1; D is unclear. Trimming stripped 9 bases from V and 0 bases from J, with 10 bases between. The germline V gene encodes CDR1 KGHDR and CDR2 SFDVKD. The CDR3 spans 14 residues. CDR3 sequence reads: CATQDTTNTGELFF. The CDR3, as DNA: TGTGCCACCCAAGACACCACGAACACCGGGGAGCTGTTTTTT.

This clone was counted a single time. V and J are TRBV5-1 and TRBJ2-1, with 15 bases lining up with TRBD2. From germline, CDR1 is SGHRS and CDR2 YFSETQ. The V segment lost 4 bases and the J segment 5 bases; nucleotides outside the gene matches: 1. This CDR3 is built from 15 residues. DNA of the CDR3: TGCGCCAGCAGCCGGACTAGCGGGGGGGACAATGAGCAGTTCTTC. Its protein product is CASSRTSGGDNEQFF.